This T cell receptor (beta chain) was identified during a study of CD8+CD57+ T cells in acquired aplastic anemia. TCR beta VDJ combinations and CDR3 sequences were profiled from genomic DNA. TCRdb redid the calling of the reads with MiXCR, one entry per CDR3 protein. The table lists roughly 240,000 distinct CDR3 sequences, around 45% of them singletons. The CDR3 covers 12 residues. Germline V gene data show CDR1 as MNHEY and CDR2 as SVGAGI. With 7 bases removed from V and 9 bases from J, the gap between germline ends came to 14 bases. Selection for sequencing was limited to patients who had shown CD8+CD57+ cell expansion by flow cytometry.

Input material: sorted CD4+, CD8+, or CD8+CD57+ T cells (not recorded which) from PBMCs. The chain links TRBV6-5 to TRBJ2-3; D unresolved. This TCR came from a human donor with aplastic anemia. Here the CDR3 DNA reads TGTGCCAGCAACCACCCATCCGGGACGCAGTATTTT. This sequence encodes CASNHPSGTQYF.